These 14 T cell receptor beta chains originate from one sample sequenced in a study of T cell clonality in common variable immunodeficiency. Measured with immunoSEQ multiplex PCR; TCRdb has only the in-frame clones, and not every one. This repertoire lists about 39,000 clones without singletons; more than 1.2% sits in the top ten. Sequenced: peripheral blood mononuclear cells. These receptors all come from a person between 18 and 75 years old in good health.

This clone was seen many times. From the germline J gene comes the end of the CDR3, since the read stops 3 residues before it. The chain is built from TRBV2 and TRBJ2-3; 10 bases match TRBD2. The CDR3 consists of 15 residues. V lost 5 bases and J lost 2; bases outside the gene matches: 4. CDR1 is SNHLY, CDR2 FYNNEI, per germline. The part of the CDR3 DNA that was read is TGTGCCAGCAGTTTAGCGGGGGGTTACACAGATACG. Protein sequence: CASSLAGGYTDT. The complete CDR3 protein is CASSLAGGYTDTQYF.

This clone was picked up many times. From the germline J gene comes the end of the CDR3, since the read stops 3 residues before it. The identical CDR3 is also encoded by other nucleotide sequences in the sample. The rearrangement uses TRBV11-2 and TRBJ2-7, with D unresolved. V lost 1 base to trimming and J lost 3 bases, with 7 bases between them. This CDR3 is built from 13 residues. Germline CDR1 SGHAT, CDR2 FQNNGV. CDR3 residues: CASSLGQNYEQYF. The CDR3 bases that were read are TGTGCCAGCAGCTTAGGGCAGAACTACGAG.

The covered CDR3 bases are TGTGCCAGTAGTCCCCGCCAGCAGGGGCGAAATCAGCCC. It specifies CASSPRQQGRNQP. From start to end, the CDR3 is CASSPRQQGRNQPQHF. This chain joins TRBV19 and TRBJ1-5; TRBD1 is a possible D gene (6 bases). The DNA ends 3 residues before the CDR3 does, and the rest of the CDR3 is filled in from the germline J gene. CDR3 length: 16 amino acids. Trimming pared 5 bases from V and 4 bases from J, leaving 18 bases between. The germline V gene has CDR1 LNHDA and CDR2 SQIVND (reference sequence).

There are many counts of this clone. The read terminates 3 residues ahead of where the CDR3 ends, so the germline J gene completes it. The genes are TRBV12-3 or TRBV12-4 and TRBJ1-2, with 8 bases that match TRBD1. The CDR3 spans 16 residues. V trimming: 3 bases; J trimming: 4 bases; junction bases outside the gene matches: 10. The DNA read from the CDR3 is TGTGCCAGCAGTTTCGGCAGGGGGCGGGCGGGCTATGGC. Encoded protein: CASSFGRGRAGYG. The whole CDR3 is CASSFGRGRAGYGYTF.

This clone was recorded at least ten times. The sequenced fragment ends 3 residues before the CDR3 boundary, so the rest is inferred from the germline J gene. The chain has TRBV7-2 and TRBJ2-3; the D is unclear. V lost 1 base to trimming and J lost 0 bases, with 5 bases between them. Germline CDR1 is SGHTA and CDR2 is FQGNSA. The CDR3 length is 14 residues. CDR3 residues: CASSLVGSTDTQYF. The DNA read from the CDR3 is TGTGCCAGCAGCTTAGTGGGCAGCACAGATACG. Drawing the rest from reference TRBV7-2 and TRBJ2-3, the complete variable domain is GAGVSQSPSNKVTEKGKDVELRCDPISGHTALYWYRQSLGQGLEFLIYFQGNSAPDKSGLPSDRFSAERTGGSVSTLTIQRTQQEDSAVYLCASSLVGSTDTQYFGPGTRLTVL.

This clone appeared a few times. The missing CDR3 end, 3 residues past where the read stops, is filled in from the germline J gene. The chain uses TRBV2 and TRBJ1-5; 10 nucleotides agree with TRBD1. Germline CDR1 SNHLY, CDR2 FYNNEI. CDR3 length: 15 residues. The ends lost 6 bases at V and 2 bases at J; junction bases unmatched: 4. Here the CDR3 reads CASRAGTGGNQPQHF. The sequenced part of the CDR3 DNA is TGTGCCAGCAGGGCCGGGACAGGGGGCAATCAGCCC.

The table lists this clone with many counts. The read ends 3 residues before the CDR3 terminus; that terminus is restored from the germline J gene. The chain is built from TRBV4-2 and TRBJ2-5; D is possibly TRBD2 (6 bases). CDR1 and CDR2 (germline): LGHNA, YNFKEQ. The CDR3 consists of 17 residues. Trimming stripped 3 bases from V and 2 bases from J, with 19 bases between. The CDR3 is CASSQDPSRRGQETQYF. Partial CDR3 DNA: TGTGCCAGCAGCCAGGACCCTAGCCGGCGGGGACAAGAGACC.

This clone was seen many times. The read ends 3 residues before the CDR3 terminus; that terminus is restored from the germline J gene. The V gene is TRBV20-1, the J gene TRBJ2-1, with D maybe TRBD1 (5 bases). The CDR3 spans 13 residues. With 2 bases removed from V and 7 bases from J, the gap between germline ends came to 12 bases. Germline V CDR1 and CDR2: DFQATT, SNEGSKA (reference sequence). This CDR3 reads CSARQGGYNEQFF. The covered CDR3 bases are TGCAGTGCTAGACAGGGCGGATATAATGAG.

The table lists this clone with many counts. The read is 3 residues too short to cover the CDR3 end, so that end is filled in from the germline J gene. The chain joins TRBV5-3 to TRBJ2-2, with TRBD2 identical over 16 bases. TRBV5-3 is labeled an ORF, and its function is uncertain. The CDR3 is made up of 21 amino acids. V dropped 3 bases and J dropped 4; count of bases not matched to a gene: 15. The CDR3 bases that were read are TGTGCCAGAAGCTGTGGGACTAGCGGGAGGGGGAAGGGGCGAGGCACCGGGGAG. Its protein is CARSCGTSGRGKGRGTGE. In full, the CDR3 is CARSCGTSGRGKGRGTGELFF.

This clone was recorded many times. Sequencing ends 3 residues short of the CDR3 end; the germline J gene provides the rest. The V and J genes are TRBV6-1 and TRBJ1-5, with unresolved D. The CDR3 has 14 residues. Trimming removed 1 base at V and 4 bases at J, with 8 bases between. Germline V gene sequence: CDR1 MNHNS, CDR2 SASEGT. CDR3 DNA (partial): TGTGCCAGCAGTGAAGGGGCGGGAAATCAGCCC. Translating it yields CASSEGAGNQP. The whole CDR3 protein reads CASSEGAGNQPQHF.

In this sample, this clone turned up many times. CDR3 sequence: CSAREGTGVTEAFF. Partial CDR3 DNA: TGCAGTGCTAGAGAAGGGACAGGGGTTACTGAA. The chain links TRBV20-1 to TRBJ1-1; 10 nucleotides agree with TRBD1. From the germline J gene comes the end of the CDR3, since the read stops 3 residues before it. The CDR3 loop spans 14 amino acids. V trimming: 0 bases; J trimming: 5 bases; junction bases outside the gene matches: 3. Germline V CDR1 and CDR2: DFQATT, SNEGSKA (reference sequence).

A few counts support this clone. The sequenced CDR3 bases are TGTGCCAGCAGCTTAGGCGGGGGAGCGGCCATTGAA. Its protein is CASSLGGGAAIE. The full CDR3 is CASSLGGGAAIEAFF. V gene TRBV7-9 combines with J gene TRBJ1-1; possible D gene TRBD1, 5 bases. The read is 3 residues too short to cover the CDR3 end, so that end is filled in from the germline J gene. Germline-derived CDR1 and CDR2 are SEHNR and FQNEAQ (reference sequence). The CDR3 is made up of 15 amino acids. Trimming cost V 1 base and J 7 bases, with 16 bases left between them.

This clone was recorded at least ten times. The CDR3 goes on 3 residues after the read ends, and that part is filled in from the germline J gene. The chain combines TRBV19 with TRBJ2-7; 10 bases map to TRBD1. Germline loops: CDR1 LNHDA, CDR2 SQIVND (reference sequence). With V trimmed by 3 bases and J by 1 base, 3 bases remained unmatched. The CDR3 spans 15 residues. This CDR3 reads CASSIGQGVSYEQYF. CDR3 DNA (partial): TGTGCCAGTAGTATTGGACAGGGGGTGTCCTACGAG.

As to this clone: The read gets to within 3 residues of the CDR3 end, and the germline J gene fills in the rest. The rearrangement joins TRBV19 to TRBJ2-1; 8 bases are a match to TRBD2. Trimming removed 3 bases from V and 1 base from J; junction bases left unmatched: 5. The germline V gene encodes CDR1 LNHDA and CDR2 SQIVND (reference sequence). This CDR3 has 16 residues. Partial CDR3 DNA: TGTGCCAGTAGTATTAACAGCGGGAGTTCCTACAATGAG. Its translation: CASSINSGSSYNE. In full, the CDR3 reads CASSINSGSSYNEQFF.